Listed here are 16 T cell receptor beta chains from one sample, sequenced in a study of T cells in localized non-small cell lung cancer. Clones were read by immunoSEQ multiplex PCR, and TCRdb kept only the in-frame ones, dropping some. Here the sample spans about 59,000 clones, roughly 90% being singletons. This material consisted of peripheral blood, taken before any cancer treatment. All receptors come from a man aged 40 to 75 with stage I squamous cell lung carcinoma.

This sequence joins TRBV7-8 and TRBJ2-7, with TRBD2 as a possible D gene (5 bases). The V end was cut by 5 bases, the J end by 7 bases, with 9 bases between. The CDR3 consists of 11 residues. Germline assignment: CDR1 SGHVS and CDR2 FQNEAQ. DNA for the CDR3: TGTGCCAGCAGCGACGCGGGTGAGCAGTACTTC. This gives the protein CASSDAGEQYF.

This chain connects TRBV9 to TRBJ2-3; 10 bases fit TRBD2. V lost 0 bases to trimming and J lost 3 bases; unmatched junction nucleotides: 7. Germline assignment: CDR1 SGDLS and CDR2 YYNGEE. CDR3 size: 17 residues. The CDR3 region is CASSVGGSGRLTDTQYF. The CDR3 region has the DNA TGTGCCAGCAGCGTAGGGGGTAGCGGGAGGTTAACAGATACGCAGTATTTT.

The chain uses TRBV7-9 and TRBJ2-1, with D possibly TRBD2 on 6 matching bases. Germline loops: CDR1 SEHNR, CDR2 FQNEAQ (reference sequence). V was cut by 5 bases and J by 3 bases, with 17 bases left in between. The CDR3 is made up of 16 amino acids. The DNA for the CDR3 is TGTGCCAGCAGCACGGGACTCTCTGTTAACTACAATGAGCAGTTCTTC. It specifies CASSTGLSVNYNEQFF.

V gene TRBV6-5 combines with J gene TRBJ1-2; TRBD1 aligns across 8 bases. The V and J ends lost 0 bases and 5 bases, in that order; junction bases with no gene match: 5. There are 15 residues in the CDR3. The germline V gene has CDR1 MNHEY and CDR2 SVGAGI. The CDR3 region is CASSYSQGALYGYTF. CDR3 DNA: TGTGCCAGCAGTTACTCTCAGGGGGCGCTTTATGGCTACACCTTC.

The V call is TRBV7-2, the J call TRBJ2-2; 10 bases line up with TRBD1. The V segment lost 4 bases and the J segment 7 bases; nucleotides outside the gene matches: 9. This CDR3 contains 16 residues. Germline CDR1 and CDR2: SGHTA and FQGNSA. CDR3 nucleotides: TGTGCCAGCAGCTCCCGGGACAGGGGTTTAGTCGGGGAGCTGTTTTTT. Translating it yields CASSSRDRGLVGELFF.

This clone was counted only a few times. The V call is TRBV10-3, the J call TRBJ1-5; D ambiguous. The germline V gene has CDR1 ENHRY and CDR2 SYGVKD. V lost 5 bases, J lost 1 base, and 6 bases lay in between. This CDR3 has 13 amino acids. CDR3 DNA: TGTGCCATCAGTTCAAACAGCAATCAGCCCCAGCATTTT. Translating it yields CAISSNSNQPQHF.

The rearrangement links TRBV6-5 to TRBJ2-2; D gene uncertain. Germline assignment: CDR1 MNHEY and CDR2 SVGAGI. This CDR3 is 13 amino acids long. V was cut by 5 bases and J by 9 bases, with 13 bases left in between. The CDR3 here is CASSPRSARELFF. The CDR3 region has the DNA TGTGCCAGCAGTCCCCGGTCAGCGCGGGAGCTGTTTTTT.

The J gene is TRBJ2-7, the V gene TRBV11-2; TRBD2 aligns across 9 bases. With V trimmed by 0 bases and J by 4 bases, 10 bases remained unmatched. Germline values: CDR1 SGHAT, CDR2 FQNNGV. The length of the CDR3 is 17 residues. CDR3 nucleotide sequence: TGTGCCAGCAGCTTAGAGAGGGCTGGTCTAGCGGGGTACGAGCAGTACTTC. This encodes CASSLERAGLAGYEQYF.

The rearrangement joins TRBV6-1 to TRBJ2-1; the match to TRBD2 covers 7 bases. The ends lost 1 base at V and 5 bases at J; junction bases unmatched: 8. CDR3 length: 16 amino acids. The germline V gene has CDR1 MNHNS and CDR2 SASEGT. This CDR3 reads CASSEDWGGFNNEQFF. In DNA form, the CDR3 reads TGTGCCAGCAGTGAAGATTGGGGAGGGTTCAACAATGAGCAGTTCTTC.

This chain links TRBV7-3 with TRBJ1-1, with D possibly being TRBD1 (5 bases). V gave up 3 bases and J gave up 5 bases, with 13 bases separating them. Per germline, CDR1 SGHTA and CDR2 FQGTGA. The CDR3 covers 14 residues. Written as DNA, the CDR3 is TGTGCCAGCAGCTTGGGGGACGGAGAAACTGAAGCTTTCTTT. This sequence encodes CASSLGDGETEAFF.

This rearrangement joins TRBV29-1 to TRBJ2-1, with 11 nucleotides matching TRBD2. The trim removed 3 bases at V and 6 bases at J, leaving 4 bases unmatched. The CDR3 contains 14 residues. Germline CDR1 SQVTM, CDR2 ANQGSEA. CDR3 DNA sequence: TGCAGCGTTGATAAACTAGCGGGAGCCAATGAGCAGTTCTTC. Its protein is CSVDKLAGANEQFF.

The chain recombines TRBV6-5 with TRBJ2-7; D not resolved. This CDR3 contains 12 residues. The V end was cut by 7 bases, the J end by 4 bases, with 11 bases between. Germline CDR1 MNHEY, CDR2 SVGAGI. The CDR3 loop is CASTPSIYEQYF. Written as DNA, the CDR3 is TGTGCCAGCACCCCATCGATATACGAGCAGTACTTC.

This chain uses TRBV2 with TRBJ1-2; D is unresolved. Germline values: CDR1 SNHLY, CDR2 FYNNEI. The CDR3 contains 13 residues. V was trimmed by 6 bases and J by 5 bases, leaving 13 bases between them. In DNA form, the CDR3 reads TGTGCCAGCAGACCGGCCCTCCTTTATGGCTACACCTTC. Translation: CASRPALLYGYTF.

V gene TRBV11-3 combines with J gene TRBJ2-3, with D possibly TRBD2 on 6 matching bases. This CDR3 region has 15 residues. Trimming removed 0 bases at V and 0 bases at J, with 7 bases between. CDR1 is SGHNT and CDR2 is YENEEA in the germline V gene. DNA for the CDR3: TGTGCCAGCAGCTTAGATCGGGGGAGCACAGATACGCAGTATTTT. Translation gives CASSLDRGSTDTQYF.

This clone was seen a few times. The V call is TRBV5-6, the J call TRBJ2-7; D not resolved. This CDR3 has 12 residues. The V gene lost 3 bases and the J gene lost 3 bases, with 7 bases spanning the gap. The germline gives CDR1 SGHDT, CDR2 YYEEEE. The CDR3 loop reads CASSYYSYEQYF. CDR3 nucleotide sequence: TGTGCCAGCAGCTACTACAGCTACGAGCAGTACTTC.

This chain connects TRBV6-6 to TRBJ2-1, with 8 bases lining up with TRBD2. The germline V gene has CDR1 MNHNY and CDR2 SVGAGI (reference sequence). The CDR3 covers 15 residues. J lost 7 bases, V lost 6 bases, and 11 bases had no gene match. For the CDR3, the DNA is TGTGCCAGCAGAAGGGTGAGCGGGAGAATTAATGAGCAGTTCTTC. The encoded protein is CASRRVSGRINEQFF.